The source of this T cell receptor beta chain is a study of shared T cell receptors in the human thymus (dated by TCRdb to the early 2020s). At the level of the whole study: The study examined how the human thymus generates shared, self-reactive T-cell receptor alpha chains.

This clone appeared a few times. Its binding antigen is unknown. No quality values exist for individual bases; no much larger clone is one base distant. CDR1 is given as ENHRY and CDR2 as SYGVKD, both from the germline V gene. The CDR3 runs 13 residues from the cysteine to the phenylalanine. Only the CDR3 DNA is retained, 39 bases long and in frame from the first base. V lost 5 bases and J lost 4 bases; the stretch between them is 11 bases long. The library was produced with the immunoSEQ multiplex PCR assay. This immuneACCESS table, as held by TCRdb, lists in-frame sequences with V and J called but not all clones. Of the missing ones, under half trace to an unresolved V gene in checked studies; the others have no known cause. The sample contains about 380,000 clones, around 95% of them found a single time. Jointly, the top ten make up approximately 0.018% of the sample.

The chain links TRBV10-3 with TRBJ1-2; the D gene assignment is ambiguous. This receptor was taken from a human donor. The specimen sequenced was thymocytes. The CDR3 region has the sequence CAISFRDSYGYTF. The sequenced DNA is TGTGCCATCAGTTTCCGGGATTCCTATGGCTACACCTTC.